The present T cell receptor beta chain was sequenced within a study of shared clonotypes between healthy human individuals. Study-level background: The donors, a couple of women and a few men, were aged 18 to 49.

The CDR3 has 14 residues. Germline V gene data show CDR1 as MNHEY and CDR2 as SMNVEV (reference sequence). Unmatched junction bases numbered 5, after V lost 5 bases and J lost 4 bases. This clone was counted between two and nine times. TCRdb's table, derived via immunoSEQ multiplex PCR, lists solely in-frame clones and lacks some. The table includes roughly 2.4 million clones, more than 90% detected once. This chain uses TRBV27 with TRBJ1-2; TRBD1 agrees at 9 bases. Specimen: naive CD4+ T cells sorted from blood. Subset given: CD45RA+ positively selected. The receptor comes from a man between 18 and 29 years old in good health. The CDR3 bases are TGTGCCAGCAGTCCTGACAGGGGGTCCTATGGCTACACCTTC. The encoded protein is CASSPDRGSYGYTF.